The clone carrying this TCR beta chain was picked up a small number of times. Its cognate antigen is unknown. The ends lost 5 bases at V and 4 bases at J; junction bases unmatched: 6. CDR3 length equals 14 residues. Germline V gives CDR1 SQVTM, CDR2 ANQGSEA. The study reverse transcribed the entire isolated RNA, so it sequenced expressed TCRB transcripts. The method was immunoSEQ multiplex PCR; TCRdb's version includes in-frame clones alone and lacks a portion of them. Here the sample spans about 450,000 clones, roughly 10% being singletons. The data originate from a study of beta chain features in type 1 diabetes. General study points: Shortening that was moderate but significant affected the TCRB CDR3s of Type 1 diabetes patients in all four CD4+ subsets.

Blood was drawn once from each donor into heparinised tubes. The draws averaged around 0.12 L. Naive, central memory, regulatory and stem cell-like memory cells within the CD4+ compartment were sorted using CD45RO/CCR7/CD25/CD127/CD95/CD27. Sequenced input: naive CD4+ T cells from blood. V and J are TRBV29-1 and TRBJ2-1; 9 nucleotides match TRBD2. The clonotype comes from a woman aged 18-29 years in good health. The CDR3 here is CSVMGSGGYNEQFF. CDR3 bases: TGCAGCGTTATGGGTAGCGGGGGATACAATGAGCAGTTCTTC.